The 2 T cell receptor beta chains listed next were all sequenced from one sample in a study of T cell clones after liver transplantation. This table comes from immunoSEQ multiplex PCR, and its TCRdb copy is limited to in-frame clones, with some not included. This sample has fewer than 10,000 clones; about 72% occur once, and the top ten carry about a fifth. The sequences come from CD8+ T cells from blood, collected at the roughly 16-month timepoint. These receptors originate from a human patient who received a liver transplant. Part of the T cells may come from the graft donor.

The V and J genes are TRBV4-2 and TRBJ2-7; 12 bases match TRBD2. Germline V gene sequence: CDR1 LGHNA, CDR2 YNFKEQ. The CDR3 is 15 amino acids. With V trimmed by 0 bases and J by 5 bases, 2 bases remained unmatched. CDR3 loop: CASSQELAGGDEQYF. In nucleotides, the CDR3 is TGTGCCAGCAGCCAAGAACTAGCGGGGGGCGACGAGCAGTACTTC.

The rearrangement links TRBV6-1 to TRBJ1-1; D is ambiguous. Per the germline V gene, CDR1 is MNHNS and CDR2 is SASEGT. V gave up 6 bases and J gave up 0 bases, with 5 bases separating them. CDR3 size: 12 residues. CDR3 in amino acids: CASRAMNTEAFF. CDR3 sequence (DNA): TGTGCCAGCAGGGCAATGAACACTGAAGCTTTCTTT.